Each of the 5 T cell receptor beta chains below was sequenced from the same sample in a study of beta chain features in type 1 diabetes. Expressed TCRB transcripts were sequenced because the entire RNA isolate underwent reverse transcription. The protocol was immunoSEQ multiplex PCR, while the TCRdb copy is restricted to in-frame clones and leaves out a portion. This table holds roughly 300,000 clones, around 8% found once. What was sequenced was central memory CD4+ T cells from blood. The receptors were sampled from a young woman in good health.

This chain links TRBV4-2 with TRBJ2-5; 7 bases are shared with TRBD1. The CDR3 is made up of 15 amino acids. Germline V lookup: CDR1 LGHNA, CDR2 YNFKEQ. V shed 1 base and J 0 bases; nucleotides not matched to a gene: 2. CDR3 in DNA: TGTGCCAGCAGCCAAGGGGACAGAAACCAAGAGACCCAGTACTTC. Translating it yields CASSQGDRNQETQYF.

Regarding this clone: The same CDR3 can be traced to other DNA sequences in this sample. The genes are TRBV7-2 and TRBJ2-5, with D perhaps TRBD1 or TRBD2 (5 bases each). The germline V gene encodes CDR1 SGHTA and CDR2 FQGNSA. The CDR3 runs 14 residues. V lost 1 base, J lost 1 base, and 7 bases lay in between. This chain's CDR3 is CASSLGGTQETQYF. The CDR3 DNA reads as TGTGCCAGCAGCTTAGGAGGGACCCAAGAGACCCAGTACTTC.

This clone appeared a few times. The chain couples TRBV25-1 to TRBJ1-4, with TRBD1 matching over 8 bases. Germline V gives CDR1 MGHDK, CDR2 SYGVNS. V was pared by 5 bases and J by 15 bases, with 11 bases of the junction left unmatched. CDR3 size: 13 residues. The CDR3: CASSIGGQAILFF. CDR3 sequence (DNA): TGTGCCAGCAGTATAGGGGGACAGGCCATTTTGTTTTTT.

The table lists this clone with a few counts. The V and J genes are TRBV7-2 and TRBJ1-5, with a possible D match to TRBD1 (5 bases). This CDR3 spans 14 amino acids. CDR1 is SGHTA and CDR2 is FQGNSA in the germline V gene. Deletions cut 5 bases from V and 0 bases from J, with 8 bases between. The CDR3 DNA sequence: TGTGCCAGCAGCAGACAGTATAGCAATCAGCCCCAGCATTTT. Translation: CASSRQYSNQPQHF.

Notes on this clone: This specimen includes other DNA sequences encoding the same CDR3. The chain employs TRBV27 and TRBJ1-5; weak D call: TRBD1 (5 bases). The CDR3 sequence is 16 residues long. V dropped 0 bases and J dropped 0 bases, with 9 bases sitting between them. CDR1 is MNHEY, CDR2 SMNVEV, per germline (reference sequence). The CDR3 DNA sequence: TGTGCCAGCAGTTTATCACCAGGGCTTAGCAATCAGCCCCAGCATTTT. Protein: CASSLSPGLSNQPQHF.